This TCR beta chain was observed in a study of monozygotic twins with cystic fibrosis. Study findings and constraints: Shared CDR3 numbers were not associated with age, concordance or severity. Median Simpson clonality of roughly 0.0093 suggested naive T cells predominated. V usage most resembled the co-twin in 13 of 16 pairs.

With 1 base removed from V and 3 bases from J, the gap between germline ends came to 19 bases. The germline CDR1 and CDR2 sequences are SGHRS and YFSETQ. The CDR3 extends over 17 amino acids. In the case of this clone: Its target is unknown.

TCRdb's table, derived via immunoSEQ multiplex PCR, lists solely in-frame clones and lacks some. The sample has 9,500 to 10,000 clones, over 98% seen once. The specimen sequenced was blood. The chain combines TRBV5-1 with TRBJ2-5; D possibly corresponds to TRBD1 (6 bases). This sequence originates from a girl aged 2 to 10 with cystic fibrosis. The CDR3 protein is CASSLTGGQLPKETQYF. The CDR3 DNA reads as TGCGCCAGCAGCTTGACAGGTGGACAGTTGCCGAAAGAGACCCAGTACTTC.